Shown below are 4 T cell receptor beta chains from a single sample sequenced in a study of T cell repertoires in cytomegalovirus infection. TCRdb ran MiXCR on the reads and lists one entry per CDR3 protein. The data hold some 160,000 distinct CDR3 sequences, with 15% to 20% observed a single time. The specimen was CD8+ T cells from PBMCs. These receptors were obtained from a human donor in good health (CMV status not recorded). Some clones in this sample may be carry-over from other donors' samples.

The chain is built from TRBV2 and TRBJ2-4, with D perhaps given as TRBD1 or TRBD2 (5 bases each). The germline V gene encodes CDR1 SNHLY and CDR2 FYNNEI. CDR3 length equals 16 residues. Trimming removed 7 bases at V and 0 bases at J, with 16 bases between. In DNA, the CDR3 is TGTGCCAGCACCCCGGGGCCGGGGATAGCCAAAAACATTCAGTACTTC. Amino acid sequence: CASTPGPGIAKNIQYF. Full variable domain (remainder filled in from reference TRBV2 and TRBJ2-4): EPEVTQTPSHQVTQMGQEVILRCVPISNHLYFYWYRQILGQKVEFLVSFYNNEISEKSEIFDDQFSVERPDGSNFTLKIRSTKLEDSAMYFCASTPGPGIAKNIQYFGAGTRLSVL.

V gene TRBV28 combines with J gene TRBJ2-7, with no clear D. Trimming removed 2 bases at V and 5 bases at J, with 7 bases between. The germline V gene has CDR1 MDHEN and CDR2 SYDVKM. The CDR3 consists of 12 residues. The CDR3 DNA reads TGTGCCAGCAGTTTACGGGCAGACGAGCAGTACTTC. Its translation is CASSLRADEQYF.

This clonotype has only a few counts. CDR3 sequence (DNA): TGCAGCGTTGTGGAGGGGGCAGGCTATGGCTACACCTTC. Translating gives CSVVEGAGYGYTF. V and J are TRBV29-1 and TRBJ1-2, with 7 bases matching TRBD1. In germline, CDR1 is SQVTM, CDR2 ANQGSEA. Germline trimming cut 4 bases from V and 4 bases from J; bases unmatched to any gene: 6. The CDR3 has 13 residues.

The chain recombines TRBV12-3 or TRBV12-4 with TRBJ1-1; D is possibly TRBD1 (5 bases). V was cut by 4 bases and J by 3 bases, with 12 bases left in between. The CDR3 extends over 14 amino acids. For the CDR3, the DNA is TGTGCCAGCAGTTCCGACAGTCCCCACACTGAAGCTTTCTTT. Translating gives CASSSDSPHTEAFF.